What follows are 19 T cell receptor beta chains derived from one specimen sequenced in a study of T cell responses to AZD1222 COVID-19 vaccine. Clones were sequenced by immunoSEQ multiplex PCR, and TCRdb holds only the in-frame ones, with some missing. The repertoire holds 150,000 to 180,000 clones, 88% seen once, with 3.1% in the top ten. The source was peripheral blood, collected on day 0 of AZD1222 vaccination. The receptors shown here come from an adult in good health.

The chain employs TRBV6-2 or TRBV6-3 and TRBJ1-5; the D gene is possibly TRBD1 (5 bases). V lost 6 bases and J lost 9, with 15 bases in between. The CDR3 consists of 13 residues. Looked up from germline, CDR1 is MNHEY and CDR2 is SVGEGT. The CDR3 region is CASSLGPTRPQHF. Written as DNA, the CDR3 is TGTGCCAGCAGCCTGGGACCCACGAGGCCCCAGCATTTT.

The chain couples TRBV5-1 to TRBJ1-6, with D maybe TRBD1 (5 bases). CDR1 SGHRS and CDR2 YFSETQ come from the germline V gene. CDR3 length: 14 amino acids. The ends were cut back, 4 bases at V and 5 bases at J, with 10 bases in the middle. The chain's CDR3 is CASSVDSNNSPLHF. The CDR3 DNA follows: TGCGCCAGCAGCGTTGACAGTAATAATTCACCCCTCCACTTT.

Written as DNA, the CDR3 is TGTGCCATCACCGAACAGGCAGTCGATGAAGCTTTCTTT. This gives the protein CAITEQAVDEAFF. The chain joins TRBV10-3 to TRBJ1-1; possible D gene TRBD1, 5 bases. Trimming removed 7 bases at V and 7 bases at J, with 16 bases between. The CDR3 has 13 amino acids. From germline, CDR1 is ENHRY and CDR2 SYGVKD.

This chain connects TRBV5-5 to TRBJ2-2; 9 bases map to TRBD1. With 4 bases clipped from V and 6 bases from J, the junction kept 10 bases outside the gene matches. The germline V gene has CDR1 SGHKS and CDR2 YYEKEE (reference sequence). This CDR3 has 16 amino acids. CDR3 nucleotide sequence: TGTGCCAGCAGCATCCGGGACAGGGAGGTTCCCGGGGAGCTGTTTTTT. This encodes CASSIRDREVPGELFF.

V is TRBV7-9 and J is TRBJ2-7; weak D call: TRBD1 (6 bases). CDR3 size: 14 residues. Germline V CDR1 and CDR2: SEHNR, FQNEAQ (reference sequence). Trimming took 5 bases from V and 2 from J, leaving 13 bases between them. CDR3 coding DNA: TGTGCCAGCAGCGAACAGGGCGTACCCTACGAGCAGTACTTC. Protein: CASSEQGVPYEQYF.

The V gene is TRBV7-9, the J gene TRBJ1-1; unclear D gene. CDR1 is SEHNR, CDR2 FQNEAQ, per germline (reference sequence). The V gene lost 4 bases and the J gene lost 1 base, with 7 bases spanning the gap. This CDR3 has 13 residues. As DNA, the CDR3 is TGTGCCAGCAGCTCGCCGGGGAACACTGAAGCTTTCTTT. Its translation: CASSSPGNTEAFF.

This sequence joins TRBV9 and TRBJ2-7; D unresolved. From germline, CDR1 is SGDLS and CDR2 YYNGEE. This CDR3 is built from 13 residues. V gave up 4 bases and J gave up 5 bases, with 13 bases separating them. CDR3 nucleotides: TGTGCCAGCAGCCCTGGTCCACCCAACGAGCAGTACTTC. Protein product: CASSPGPPNEQYF.

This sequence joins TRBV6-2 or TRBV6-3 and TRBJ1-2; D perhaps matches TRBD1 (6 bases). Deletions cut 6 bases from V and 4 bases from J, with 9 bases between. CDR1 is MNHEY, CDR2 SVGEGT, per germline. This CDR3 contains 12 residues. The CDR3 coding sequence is TGTGCCAGCAGCCTACAGGGCTATGGCTACACCTTC. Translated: CASSLQGYGYTF.

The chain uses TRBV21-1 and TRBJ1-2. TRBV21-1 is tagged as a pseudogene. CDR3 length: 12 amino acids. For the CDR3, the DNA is TGTGCCAGCAGCAAAGTAGGGCCATACTACACCTTC. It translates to CASSKVGPYYTF.

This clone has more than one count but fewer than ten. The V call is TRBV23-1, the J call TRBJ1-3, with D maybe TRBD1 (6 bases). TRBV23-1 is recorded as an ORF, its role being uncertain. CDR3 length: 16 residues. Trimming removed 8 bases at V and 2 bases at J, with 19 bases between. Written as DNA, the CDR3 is TGCGCCAGCTCAATTGGCCGGGACATTGCTGGAAACACCATATATTTT. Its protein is CASSIGRDIAGNTIYF.

CDR3 sequence: CASPVSRGADSPLHF. In DNA form, the CDR3 reads TGTGCCAGCCCGGTTTCTCGGGGGGCGGATTCACCCCTCCACTTT. V is TRBV6-7 and J is TRBJ1-6; a weak D match, TRBD1 (6 bases). TRBV6-7 carries the ORF label, with uncertain function. The V end was cut by 8 bases, the J end by 8 bases, with 19 bases between. The CDR3 runs 15 residues.

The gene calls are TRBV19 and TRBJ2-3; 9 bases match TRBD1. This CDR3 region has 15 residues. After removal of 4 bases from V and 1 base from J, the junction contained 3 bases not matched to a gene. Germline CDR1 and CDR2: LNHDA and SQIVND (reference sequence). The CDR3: CASSTRTGGTDTQYF. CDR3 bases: TGTGCCAGTAGTACCCGGACAGGGGGCACAGATACGCAGTATTTT.

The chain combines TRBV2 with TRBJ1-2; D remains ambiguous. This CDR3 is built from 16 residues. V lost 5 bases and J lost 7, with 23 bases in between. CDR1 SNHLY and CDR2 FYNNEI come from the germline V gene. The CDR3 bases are TGTGCCAGCAGTCCCAGCGGTTACAACGATGTCCGTGGCTACACCTTC. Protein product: CASSPSGYNDVRGYTF.

CDR3 DNA sequence: TGTGCCAGCAGCTTGACAGGGGTTACCTACGAGCAGTACTTC. This sequence encodes CASSLTGVTYEQYF. V usage is TRBV5-4 and J usage is TRBJ2-7, with TRBD1 identical over 7 bases. CDR1 is SGHNT and CDR2 is YYREEE in the germline V gene (reference sequence). V shed 1 base and J 2 bases; nucleotides not matched to a gene: 3. The CDR3 spans 14 residues.

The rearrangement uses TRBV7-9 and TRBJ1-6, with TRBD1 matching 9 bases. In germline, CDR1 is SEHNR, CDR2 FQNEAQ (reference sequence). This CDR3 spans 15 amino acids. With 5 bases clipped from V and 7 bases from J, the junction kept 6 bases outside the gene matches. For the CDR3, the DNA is TGTGCCAGCAGCGAAGGGGGACAGGGCAATTCACCCCTCCACTTT. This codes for CASSEGGQGNSPLHF.

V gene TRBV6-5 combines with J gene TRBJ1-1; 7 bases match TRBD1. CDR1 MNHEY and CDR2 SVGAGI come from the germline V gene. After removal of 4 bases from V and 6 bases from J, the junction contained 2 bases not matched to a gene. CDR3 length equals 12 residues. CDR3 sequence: CASSSTGAEAFF. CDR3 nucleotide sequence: TGTGCCAGCAGTTCAACAGGGGCTGAAGCTTTCTTT.

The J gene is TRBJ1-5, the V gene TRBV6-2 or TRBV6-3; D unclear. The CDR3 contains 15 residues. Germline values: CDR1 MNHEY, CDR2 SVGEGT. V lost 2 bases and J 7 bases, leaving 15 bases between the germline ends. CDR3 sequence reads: CASSYNGEGWQPQHF. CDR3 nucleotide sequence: TGTGCCAGCAGTTACAACGGGGAAGGTTGGCAGCCCCAGCATTTT.

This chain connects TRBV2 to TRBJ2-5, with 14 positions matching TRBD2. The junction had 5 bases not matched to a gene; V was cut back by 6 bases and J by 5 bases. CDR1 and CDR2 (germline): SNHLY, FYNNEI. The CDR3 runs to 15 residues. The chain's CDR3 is CASRGTSGGGETQYF. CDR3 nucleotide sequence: TGTGCCAGCAGAGGGACTAGCGGGGGTGGGGAGACCCAGTACTTC. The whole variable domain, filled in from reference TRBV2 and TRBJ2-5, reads EPEVTQTPSHQVTQMGQEVILRCVPISNHLYFYWYRQILGQKVEFLVSFYNNEISEKSEIFDDQFSVERPDGSNFTLKIRSTKLEDSAMYFCASRGTSGGGETQYFGPGTRLLVL.

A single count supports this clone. In DNA form, the CDR3 reads TGTGCCAGCAGTTACGACCCGATCAATACGCAGTATTTT. Protein sequence: CASSYDPINTQYF. The rearrangement joins TRBV27 to TRBJ2-3; no reliable D call. Trimming left V 4 bases short and J 7 bases short, with 12 bases between. Germline V gene lookup returns CDR1 MNHEY and CDR2 SMNVEV (reference sequence). The CDR3 totals 13 residues.